This T cell receptor (beta chain) appears in the sequencing data of a study of blood T cell repertoires in COVID-19. Study-level information: Nucleic acid was either cDNA or gDNA, and it came from T cells, B-cell-depleted T cells, or PBMCs.

The CDR3 is 17 residues long. J lost 3 bases, V lost 5 bases, and 12 bases had no gene match. The germline V gene encodes CDR1 SGHVS and CDR2 FQNEAQ. TCRdb's copy holds only in-frame clones and misses some; the assay was immunoSEQ multiplex PCR. The table has approximately 100,000 clones, approximately 86% seen once. Cohort 3 recovered donors had two negative PCRs, clearance, or symptom resolution. Sequencing was performed on PBMCs or T cells enriched from blood (not recorded which). The clonotype comes from a woman in her 50s who had recovered from COVID-19. The J gene is TRBJ2-1, the V gene TRBV7-8, with 8 positions matching TRBD2. CDR3 protein: CASSPRTGGPVYNEQFF. The CDR3 region has the DNA TGTGCCAGCAGCCCAAGAACGGGGGGGCCGGTCTACAATGAGCAGTTCTTC. Full variable domain (outside the CDR3, taken from reference TRBV7-8 and TRBJ2-1): GAGVSQSPRYKVAKRGQDVALRCDPISGHVSLFWYQQALGQGPEFLTYFQNEAQLDKSGLPSDRFFAERPEGSVSTLKIQRTQQEDSAVYLCASSPRTGGPVYNEQFFGPGTRLTVL.